These 9 T cell receptor beta chains were all obtained from the same sample, sequenced in a study of control samples from healthy donors and cancer patients. TCRdb's copy holds only in-frame clones and misses some; the assay was immunoSEQ multiplex PCR. The record lists under 200,000 clones, of which the ten most abundant hold under 2.5%. The sample consisted of blood. These receptors came from a woman in her thirties in good health.

The chain recombines TRBV2 with TRBJ2-1; 8 nucleotides align to TRBD2. Losses at the gene ends were 1 base for V and 3 bases for J; bases not matched to a gene: 11. Germline CDR1 is SNHLY and CDR2 is FYNNEI. The CDR3 is 18 residues long. CDR3 protein: CASSEGPVAGTLYNEQFF. The CDR3 DNA is TGTGCCAGCAGTGAAGGCCCAGTAGCGGGGACACTCTACAATGAGCAGTTCTTC.

This chain connects TRBV14 to TRBJ2-7, with 7 bases that match TRBD2. The CDR3 length is 14 residues. Germline CDR1 is SGHDN and CDR2 is FVKESK. The V and J ends lost 3 bases and 3 bases, in that order; junction bases with no gene match: 5. The CDR3 reads CASSHQGRVYEQYF. The CDR3 region has the DNA TGTGCCAGCAGCCACCAAGGGAGGGTCTACGAGCAGTACTTC.

The gene calls are TRBV15 and TRBJ1-6; D gene uncertain. V lost 3 bases and J 10 bases, leaving 4 bases between the germline ends. Germline lookup yields CDR1 LNHNV and CDR2 YYDKDF (reference sequence). The CDR3 loop spans 11 amino acids. In nucleotides, the CDR3 is TGTGCCACCAGCAGGAACTCACCCCTCCACTTT. Translating it yields CATSRNSPLHF.

CDR3 region: CASRQTQGASQYF. Here the CDR3 DNA reads TGTGCCAGCAGACAGACCCAGGGGGCTTCCCAGTACTTC. The rearrangement uses TRBV12-3 or TRBV12-4 and TRBJ2-5, with TRBD1 matching 8 bases. Trimming removed 6 bases from V and 9 bases from J; junction bases left unmatched: 9. The CDR3 runs 13 residues.

The rearrangement uses TRBV6-5 and TRBJ1-4; D is unresolved. Germline CDR1 is MNHEY and CDR2 is SVGAGI. V was pared by 8 bases and J by 4 bases, with 17 bases between. The CDR3 has 15 residues. For the CDR3, the DNA is TGTGCCAGCCGTCGGACGGCCGACGGTAATGAAAAACTGTTTTTT. This gives the protein CASRRTADGNEKLFF.

This rearrangement joins TRBV19 to TRBJ2-7; TRBD2 might be the D (6 bases). The CDR3 is 12 amino acids. V was clipped by 7 bases and J by 3 bases, with 10 bases between them. The germline gives CDR1 LNHDA, CDR2 SQIVND (reference sequence). The CDR3 loop reads CASIGGSYEQYF. The CDR3 DNA reads TGTGCCAGTATCGGGGGAAGCTACGAGCAGTACTTC.

The chain has TRBV29-1 and TRBJ2-2; 8 nucleotides agree with TRBD1. This CDR3 comprises 13 residues. Germline V CDR1 and CDR2: SQVTM, ANQGSEA. V trimming: 8 bases; J trimming: 5 bases; junction bases outside the gene matches: 7. The DNA for the CDR3 is TGCAGCACTCTACAGGGGGAAACCGGGGAGCTGTTTTTT. This sequence encodes CSTLQGETGELFF.

The chain couples TRBV5-8 to TRBJ2-2; 7 bases align to TRBD1. CDR1 and CDR2 from the germline V gene are SGHTS and YDEGEE. CDR3 length: 15 residues. The V segment lost 0 bases and the J segment 5 bases; nucleotides outside the gene matches: 4. This CDR3 is CASSLAPGGTGELFF. DNA of the CDR3: TGTGCCAGCAGCTTGGCTCCAGGGGGTACCGGGGAGCTGTTTTTT.

J is TRBJ1-4 and V is TRBV2; D not resolved. The CDR3 totals 14 residues. With 0 bases removed from V and 2 bases from J, the gap between germline ends came to 4 bases. In germline, CDR1 is SNHLY, CDR2 FYNNEI. The CDR3 loop reads CASSEARTNEKLFF. The CDR3 DNA reads TGTGCCAGCAGTGAAGCTCGGACTAATGAAAAACTGTTTTTT.